These T cell receptor beta chains were read from a single sample in a study of T cells in Graves' hyperthyroidism and ophthalmopathy. TCRdb itself ran the multiplex PCR reads through MiXCR, one entry per CDR3 protein. This repertoire shows a few hundred thousand distinct CDR3 sequences, 25% found once; its top ten account for 73%. The sequencing input was blood. Receptors were obtained from a man in his forties or fifties with Graves' hyperthyroidism. The CDR3 runs from the conserved cysteine through the conserved F or W. D genes are given only for firm matches. Only some rows state a clone size, as once, few, many or a class for expanded clones.

-	few	TRBV11-2	TRBJ2-1	CASSSSLSSYNEQFF	TGTGCCAGCAGTTCCTCCTTGAGCTCCTACAATGAGCAGTTCTTC
TRBD1	few	TRBV19	TRBJ1-2	CASSIVGQGYGYTF	TGTGCCAGTAGTATCGTTGGACAGGGCTATGGCTACACCTTC
-	many	TRBV18	TRBJ1-5	CASSPVGFSYQPQHF	TGTGCCAGCTCACCCGTCGGGTTCTCCTATCAGCCCCAGCATTTT
TRBD1	few	TRBV2	TRBJ1-5	CASSSDRVNQPQHF	TGTGCCAGCAGTTCCGACAGGGTCAATCAGCCCCAGCATTTT
TRBD2	once	TRBV20-1	TRBJ2-7	CSAARPGTSGYEQYF	TGCAGTGCCGCCCGGCCCGGGACTAGCGGGTACGAGCAGTACTTC
-	few	TRBV5-1	TRBJ2-5	CASSLGFGVQETQYF	TGCGCCAGCAGCTTGGGCTTCGGGGTCCAAGAGACCCAGTACTTC
TRBD2	-	TRBV10-2	TRBJ2-5	CASSAPGLAGGRKETQYF	TGCGCCAGCAGTGCCCCCGGACTAGCGGGAGGAAGGAAGGAGACCCAGTACTTC
-	-	TRBV12-3/TRBV12-4	TRBJ2-7	CASSPSVLEQYF	TGTGCCAGCAGTCCCTCCGTCTTAGAACAGTACTTC
-	many	TRBV12-3/TRBV12-4	TRBJ2-1	CASSLRAGQAYNEQFF	TGTGCCAGCAGCCTCCGTGCGGGCCAAGCTTACAATGAGCAGTTCTTC
TRBD2	-	TRBV5-8	TRBJ2-3	CASSSRRGSGRGKDTQYF	TGTGCCAGCAGCTCTCGACGGGGTAGCGGGAGGGGAAAAGATACGCAGTATTTT
TRBD2	few	TRBV19	TRBJ2-3	CASSIIGLAGSTDTQYF	TGTGCCAGTAGTATAATCGGACTAGCGGGTAGCACAGATACGCAGTATTTT
-	-	TRBV13	TRBJ2-3	CASSLGPSGTQYF	TGTGCCAGCAGCTTAGGCCCTTCAGGTACGCAGTATTTT
TRBD2	few	TRBV5-1	TRBJ2-1	CASSRSGSDGQEQFF	TGCGCCAGCAGCCGAAGCGGGAGTGACGGTCAGGAGCAGTTCTTC
-	-	TRBV6-1	TRBJ1-4	CASRPRTNKNEKLFF	TGTGCCAGCAGACCAAGGACAAACAAGAATGAAAAACTGTTTTTT
-	-	TRBV7-9	TRBJ2-2	CASSLARTGELFF	TGTGCCAGCAGCTTAGCGAGAACCGGGGAGCTGTTTTTT
TRBD2	few	TRBV5-1	TRBJ2-1	CASSLGLAGFGEQFF	TGCGCCAGCAGCTTAGGACTAGCCGGATTTGGTGAGCAGTTCTTC
TRBD1	-	TRBV3-1	TRBJ1-1	CASRVQGGHTEAFF	TGTGCCAGCAGGGTACAGGGGGGTCACACTGAAGCTTTCTTT
TRBD1	-	TRBV18	TRBJ2-7	CASTNRQGHEQYF	TGTGCCAGCACTAACCGACAGGGCCACGAGCAGTACTTC
-	-	TRBV12-3/TRBV12-4	TRBJ2-7	CASSLYKTGRYEQYF	TGTGCCAGCAGTCTATATAAGACAGGGAGGTACGAGCAGTACTTC
-	many	TRBV7-9	TRBJ2-7	CASSSIGGVGDEQYF	TGTGCCAGCAGTTCGATCGGAGGCGTCGGCGACGAGCAGTACTTC
TRBD2	many	TRBV20-1	TRBJ2-1	CSARGAGGNNEQFF	TGCAGTGCTAGAGGGGCGGGAGGTAACAATGAGCAGTTCTTC
-	few	TRBV6-1	TRBJ1-5	CASSWAGLNQPQHF	TGTGCCAGCAGTTGGGCAGGATTAAATCAGCCCCAGCATTTT
TRBD2	-	TRBV10-3	TRBJ2-3	CATLAGEGDTQYF	TGTGCCACCCTAGCGGGAGAGGGGGATACGCAGTATTTT
-	many	TRBV29-1	TRBJ1-1	CSVPAWADTEAFF	TGCAGCGTTCCCGCTTGGGCGGACACTGAAGCTTTCTTT
-	many	TRBV11-1	TRBJ1-1	CASSHDRPTEAFF	TGTGCCAGCAGCCATGACAGGCCCACTGAAGCTTTCTTT
-	few	TRBV2	TRBJ2-5	CASNAAGEETQYF	TGTGCCAGCAACGCAGCGGGTGAAGAGACCCAGTACTTC
-	many	TRBV5-5	TRBJ1-1	CASSTDPNTEAFF	TGTGCCAGCAGCACGGACCCCAACACTGAAGCTTTCTTT
TRBD1	many	TRBV2	TRBJ2-7	CASSEGAGGYEQYF	TGTGCCAGCAGTGAAGGGGCAGGGGGCTACGAGCAGTACTTC
TRBD1	few	TRBV24-1	TRBJ2-3	CAAPTPLDRGVTDTQYF	TGTGCCGCCCCCACCCCCCTAGACAGGGGTGTAACAGATACGCAGTATTTT
-	-	TRBV27	TRBJ2-1	CASSSNTGSSYNEQFF	TGTGCCAGCAGTTCCAATACAGGAAGCTCCTACAATGAGCAGTTCTTC
-	-	TRBV20-1	TRBJ1-6	CSARKVGTPNSPLHF	TGCAGTGCCCGGAAGGTCGGGACCCCTAATTCACCCCTCCACTTT
-	-	TRBV19	TRBJ2-1	CASSIYVGGSVNNEQFF	TGTGCCAGTAGTATCTACGTTGGGGGGTCCGTGAACAATGAGCAGTTCTTC
-	-	TRBV12-3/TRBV12-4	TRBJ1-1	CASSRGIGTEAFF	TGTGCCAGCAGTAGGGGGATAGGCACTGAAGCTTTCTTT
-	-	TRBV6-1	TRBJ1-5	CASSESGGGQPQHF	TGTGCCAGCAGTGAATCGGGGGGTGGGCAGCCCCAGCATTTT
TRBD2	few	TRBV28	TRBJ2-2	CASTPGGLNTGELFF	TGTGCCAGCACTCCGGGGGGACTGAACACCGGGGAGCTGTTTTTT
-	-	TRBV20-1	TRBJ2-1	CSAREEGAIYEQFF	TGCAGTGCCCGAGAGGAGGGGGCGATCTATGAGCAGTTCTTC
-	-	TRBV7-3	TRBJ2-5	CASSQTHGETQYF	TGTGCCAGCAGCCAGACCCACGGAGAGACCCAGTACTTC
TRBD2	-	TRBV5-1	TRBJ2-1	CASSSGLAVGEQFF	TGCGCCAGCAGCTCGGGACTAGCGGTGGGTGAGCAGTTCTTC
-	-	TRBV19	TRBJ1-1	CASSRQVWTEAFF	TGTGCCAGTAGTAGGCAGGTGTGGACTGAAGCTTTCTTT
-	few	TRBV14	TRBJ2-2	CASSQVPGVTGELFF	TGTGCCAGCAGCCAAGTACCGGGAGTCACCGGGGAGCTGTTTTTT
-	once	TRBV2	TRBJ2-2	CASRITSPGELFF	TGTGCCAGCAGGATTACTAGTCCCGGGGAGCTGTTTTTT
TRBD1	many	TRBV5-1	TRBJ2-7	CASSPGQAPPYEQYF	TGCGCCAGCAGCCCCGGACAGGCCCCACCCTACGAGCAGTACTTC
TRBD1	few	TRBV3-1	TRBJ1-2	CASDRDRDLYGYTF	TGTGCCTCCGACCGGGACAGGGATCTCTATGGCTACACCTTC
TRBD1	-	TRBV27	TRBJ2-3	CASSSLRTGGLDTQYF	TGTGCCAGCAGCAGTCTCCGGACAGGGGGCTTAGATACGCAGTATTTT
TRBD2	few	TRBV6-2/TRBV6-3	TRBJ2-1	CASSYVSGTRSYNEQFF	TGTGCCAGCAGTTACGTTAGCGGGACTCGCTCCTACAATGAGCAGTTCTTC
TRBD1	few	TRBV6-1	TRBJ2-5	CASSLPGVRQGETQYF	TGTGCCAGCAGCCTCCCCGGGGTGCGACAGGGAGAGACCCAGTACTTC